This entry lists 12 T cell receptor beta chains sequenced from one sample in a study of identifying expanded T cells in peripheral blood. Assay used: immunoSEQ multiplex PCR; TCRdb lists only in-frame clones, some missing. This sample has approximately 92,000 clones; 85% occur once, and the top ten carry 3.5% to 5.5%. The material sequenced was blood. The receptors originated from a person between 18 and 69 years old in good health.

The rearrangement links TRBV11-3 to TRBJ2-7; possible D gene TRBD1, 5 bases. Germline V CDR1 and CDR2: SGHNT, YENEEA. The CDR3 has 14 residues. The germline V and J ends were trimmed by 3 bases and 5 bases, with 14 bases remaining between them. The CDR3 loop reads CASSFLLGPHEQYF. The CDR3 bases are TGTGCCAGCAGCTTTCTCTTGGGGCCCCACGAGCAGTACTTC.

The V and J genes are TRBV4-3 and TRBJ1-2; D gene uncertain. Between the trimmed V and J ends, which lost 0 bases and 4 bases, there was a span of 9 bases. The germline V gene encodes CDR1 LGHNA and CDR2 YSLEER. The CDR3 is 14 amino acids. In nucleotides, the CDR3 is TGCGCCAGCAGCCAAGATAGGAGTTCCTATGGCTACACCTTC. Protein sequence: CASSQDRSSYGYTF.

In its sample, this clone was seen once. The V gene is TRBV6-5, the J gene TRBJ1-5, with 7 positions matching TRBD1. Germline V lookup: CDR1 MNHEY, CDR2 SVGAGI. Unmatched junction bases numbered 9, after V lost 6 bases and J lost 7 bases. The CDR3 totals 14 residues. CDR3 sequence (DNA): TGTGCCAGCAGCCCGACCGACAGGGCACAGCCCCAGCATTTT. Protein product: CASSPTDRAQPQHF.

This clone was observed a single time. The chain recombines TRBV25-1 with TRBJ1-3; TRBD1 is a possible D gene (5 bases). The CDR3 runs 16 residues. Germline V CDR1 and CDR2: MGHDK, SYGVNS. Trimming left V 4 bases short and J 0 bases short, with 13 bases between. DNA of the CDR3: TGTGCCAGCAGTGGGGGCTGGCAGTCCTCTGGAAACACCATATATTTT. This codes for CASSGGWQSSGNTIYF.

This clone was detected only a few times. The chain joins TRBV2 to TRBJ1-2; D is ambiguous. Germline values: CDR1 SNHLY, CDR2 FYNNEI. The CDR3 totals 15 residues. Trimming cost V 5 bases and J 0 bases, with 13 bases left between them. CDR3 sequence (DNA): TGTGCCAGCAGTAGGAGGCAGGTTACTAACTATGGCTACACCTTC. As protein: CASSRRQVTNYGYTF.

The chain has TRBV30 and TRBJ2-5, with D maybe TRBD2 (6 bases). CDR3 length equals 13 residues. Germline V lookup: CDR1 GTSNPN, CDR2 SVGIG (reference sequence). Trimming pared 5 bases from V and 5 bases from J, leaving 15 bases between. DNA for the CDR3: TGTGCCTGGGGAACGACTAGAGGGGAGACCCAGTACTTC. Translating gives CAWGTTRGETQYF.

The V call is TRBV7-9, the J call TRBJ2-3; no clear D gene. V dropped 6 bases and J dropped 4 bases, with 11 bases sitting between them. Germline V gives CDR1 SEHNR, CDR2 FQNEAQ (reference sequence). The CDR3 contains 13 residues. CDR3 amino acids: CASSSNVADTQYF. The CDR3 nucleotides are TGTGCCAGCAGTTCAAATGTAGCAGATACGCAGTATTTT.

The V and J genes are TRBV11-2 and TRBJ2-3; 8 bases are shared with TRBD2. This CDR3 is built from 17 residues. CDR1 is SGHAT, CDR2 FQNNGV, per germline. J gave up 6 bases and V 6 bases, and 17 bases lay outside the gene matches. The CDR3: CASRERAGGAWADTQYF. The DNA of the CDR3 is TGTGCCAGCAGAGAACGCGCCGGGGGGGCGTGGGCCGATACGCAGTATTTT.

The chain is built from TRBV18 and TRBJ2-1; TRBD1 or TRBD2 may be the D gene (5 bases each). The ends were cut back, 6 bases at V and 6 bases at J, with 18 bases in the middle. CDR3 size: 15 residues. Germline V lookup: CDR1 KGHSH, CDR2 LQKENI. The CDR3 coding sequence is TGTGCCAGCTCCCTCGACAGCCGCCGGGGCAATGAGCAGTTCTTC. This sequence encodes CASSLDSRRGNEQFF.

This chain links TRBV7-9 with TRBJ1-1; unclear D gene. This CDR3 spans 13 amino acids. V lost 1 base to trimming and J lost 1 base, with 4 bases between them. The V gene's germline CDR1 is SEHNR and CDR2 FQNEAQ (reference sequence). The CDR3 DNA reads as TGTGCCAGCAGCTTAGAACAGAACACTGAAGCTTTCTTT. Protein product: CASSLEQNTEAFF.

The chain joins TRBV5-1 to TRBJ2-3, with 11 bases identical to TRBD2. Trimming took 3 bases from V and 1 from J; bases not matched to a gene: 13. The length of the CDR3 is 19 residues. Germline V CDR1 and CDR2: SGHRS, YFSETQ. The CDR3 region is CASSSLAGGPGARTDTQYF. The CDR3 nucleotides read TGCGCCAGCAGCTCCTTAGCGGGGGGGCCAGGGGCACGCACAGATACGCAGTATTTT.

The chain links TRBV7-6 to TRBJ1-4, with unresolved D. With 5 bases removed from V and 4 bases from J, the gap between germline ends came to 8 bases. The CDR3 has 13 amino acids. CDR1 and CDR2 (germline): SGHVS, FNYEAQ. CDR3 nucleotides: TGTGCCAGCAGCCCAGCCCTTAATGAAAAACTGTTTTTT. This gives the protein CASSPALNEKLFF.